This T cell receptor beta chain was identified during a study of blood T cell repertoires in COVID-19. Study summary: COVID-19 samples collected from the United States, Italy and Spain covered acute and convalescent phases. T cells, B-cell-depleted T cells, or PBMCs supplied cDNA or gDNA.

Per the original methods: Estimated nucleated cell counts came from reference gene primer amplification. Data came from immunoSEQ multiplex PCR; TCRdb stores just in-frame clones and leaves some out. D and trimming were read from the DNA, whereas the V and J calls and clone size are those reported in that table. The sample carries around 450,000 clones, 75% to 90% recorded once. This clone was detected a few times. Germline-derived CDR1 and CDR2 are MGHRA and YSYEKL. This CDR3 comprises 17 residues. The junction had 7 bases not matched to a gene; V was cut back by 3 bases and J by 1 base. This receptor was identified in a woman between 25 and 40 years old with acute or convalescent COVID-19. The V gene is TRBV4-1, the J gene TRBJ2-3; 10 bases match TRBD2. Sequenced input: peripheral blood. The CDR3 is CASSQSDGLAGTDTQYF. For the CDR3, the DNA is TGCGCCAGCAGCCAGTCCGACGGACTAGCGGGCACAGATACGCAGTATTTT.